This TCR beta chain is from a study of T cell responses to AZD1222 COVID-19 vaccine. At the level of the study: Analyses pooled second doses at about 4 or about 12 weeks.

Assay used: immunoSEQ multiplex PCR; TCRdb lists only in-frame clones, some missing. This table has approximately 110,000 clones, approximately 90% appearing once. Study-level findings and limits: The reported proportion of spike-specific TCRs targeting unmutated variant regions was nearly half. Breadth and depth of Spike-specific TCRs rose after two AZD1222 doses. CD4 TCRs linked to vaccination spanned spike, dominating at 160-218 and 743-854.

Notes on this clone: Antigen specificity is unknown.

The sequencing used peripheral blood, collected on day 0 of AZD1222 vaccination. The clonotype was recovered from an adult in good health.

The CDR3 coding sequence is TGTGCCAGCTCACCTGACAGCTCGAGTGGGGGCTACACCTTC. As protein: CASSPDSSSGGYTF. The gene calls are TRBV18 and TRBJ1-2; D is perhaps TRBD1 (5 bases). The length of the CDR3 is 14 residues. Trimming took 3 bases from V and 8 from J, leaving 16 bases between them. Germline CDR1 reads KGHSH; CDR2 reads LQKENI.